This is a list of T cell receptor beta chains from one sample in a study of radiation and T cells in renal cell carcinoma. Clones were sequenced by immunoSEQ multiplex PCR, and TCRdb holds only the in-frame ones, with some missing. The sample gives over 85,000 clones, about four fifths of which show up once; less than 7% is in the top ten. The material sequenced was blood, taken from a patient whose treatment included radiotherapy and nephrectomy. The receptors shown here come from a man aged 55 to 70 with renal cell carcinoma. Each CDR3 is given without its conserved first and last residue. Fields, in order: J gene, V gene, CDR3 protein.

j_gene: TRBJ1-5
v_gene: TRBV28
CDR3aa: ASSSGGNNQPQH

j_gene: TRBJ2-7
v_gene: TRBV5-4
CDR3aa: ASSFATGNNEQY

j_gene: TRBJ2-5
v_gene: TRBV4-1
CDR3aa: ASSRGTGETQY

j_gene: TRBJ2-5
v_gene: TRBV5-6
CDR3aa: ASSSYRKNQETQY

j_gene: TRBJ1-1
v_gene: TRBV19
CDR3aa: ASTIPTGEGTEAF

j_gene: TRBJ2-7
v_gene: TRBV23-1
CDR3aa: ASSPQGQTYEQY

j_gene: TRBJ2-5
v_gene: TRBV19
CDR3aa: ASSIAGSETQY

j_gene: TRBJ2-1
v_gene: TRBV2
CDR3aa: ASSLRERKSSYNEQF

j_gene: TRBJ2-1
v_gene: TRBV7-9
CDR3aa: ASSPDVRVDEQF

j_gene: TRBJ2-2
v_gene: TRBV9
CDR3aa: ASSVNRVPGELF

j_gene: TRBJ1-2
v_gene: TRBV5-4
CDR3aa: ASSPEPGTNYGYT

j_gene: TRBJ2-7
v_gene: TRBV7-8
CDR3aa: ASSFETRTPYEQY

j_gene: TRBJ2-1
v_gene: TRBV11-2
CDR3aa: ASSLLAGAPEQF

j_gene: TRBJ2-7
v_gene: TRBV27
CDR3aa: ASSFSPGEAGVTYEQY

j_gene: TRBJ2-7
v_gene: TRBV6-5
CDR3aa: ASRTGTGSTYEQY

j_gene: TRBJ1-2
v_gene: TRBV19
CDR3aa: ASTGGDGYT

j_gene: TRBJ1-4
v_gene: TRBV15
CDR3aa: AAGRGAYEKLF